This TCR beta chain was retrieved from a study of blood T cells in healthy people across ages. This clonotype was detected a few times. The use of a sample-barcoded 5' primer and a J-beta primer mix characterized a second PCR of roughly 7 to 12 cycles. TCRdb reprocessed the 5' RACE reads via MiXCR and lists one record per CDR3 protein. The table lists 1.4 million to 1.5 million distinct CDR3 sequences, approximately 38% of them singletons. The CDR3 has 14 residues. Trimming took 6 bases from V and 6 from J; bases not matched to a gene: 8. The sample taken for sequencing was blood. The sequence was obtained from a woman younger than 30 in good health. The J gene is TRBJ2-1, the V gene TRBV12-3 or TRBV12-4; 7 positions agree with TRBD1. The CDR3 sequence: CASRGQLLLNEQFF. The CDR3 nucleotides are TGTGCCAGCAGGGGACAGTTATTACTCAATGAGCAGTTCTTC.